The text below deals with one T cell receptor (beta chain). TCRdb re-analysed the RT-PCR reads in MiXCR, keeping a single row per CDR3 protein. The table includes almost 700,000 distinct CDR3 sequences, around 14% detected once. The receptor's source is a female donor in good health, serving as a healthy control. Sequenced: memory CD4+ T cells from blood.

The CDR3 protein is CASSESGGNIQYF. The CDR3 DNA reads TGTGCCAGTAGTGAATCAGGGGGGAACATTCAGTACTTC. This chain joins TRBV19 and TRBJ2-4, with a possible D match to TRBD1 (7 bases). The V gene lost 5 bases and the J gene lost 7 bases, with 12 bases spanning the gap. This CDR3 has 13 amino acids. The germline V gene has CDR1 LNHDA and CDR2 SQIVND (reference sequence).